Described below is a single TCR beta chain sequence and its context. Its antigen remains unknown. Clones were read by immunoSEQ multiplex PCR, and TCRdb kept only the in-frame ones, dropping some. The repertoire consists of around 31,000 clones, with roughly four fifths occurring once and the leading ten covering roughly a sixth. The sample originates from a study of PD-1 blockade in classical Hodgkin lymphoma. Study as a whole: Nivolumab was given intravenously to patients at 3 mg/kg every 2 weeks.

Findings and limits, study-wide: In newly diagnosed patients, baseline TCR diversity was reportedly below that of healthy donors.

Regarding time point: cycle 4 day 1 (C4D1), after five to seven weeks of nivolumab. Brentuximab vedotin exposure varied, and every patient relapsed after autologous stem cell transplantation. The specimen was peripheral blood mononuclear cells (PBMCs), collected before the fourth cycle of nivolumab. The sequence derives from a human donor with classical Hodgkin lymphoma.

This CDR3 reads CASSSSGGFSGNTIYF. DNA for the CDR3: TGCGCCAGCAGCTCCTCGGGGGGCTTCTCTGGAAACACCATATATTTT. The J gene is TRBJ1-3, the V gene TRBV5-1; tentatively, D is TRBD1 (6 bases). In germline, CDR1 is SGHRS, CDR2 YFSETQ. The CDR3 length is 16 residues. V was pared by 3 bases and J by 0 bases, with 13 bases between.